Here is one TCR beta chain with its context. Its target is unknown. immunoSEQ v3.0 was run at survey level. Only in-frame clones appear in the TCRdb table, and some are missing; sequencing was by immunoSEQ multiplex PCR. The table has some 25,000 clones, about 86% seen once. Germline trimming cut 6 bases from V and 7 bases from J; bases unmatched to any gene: 15. This CDR3 contains 17 residues. From germline, CDR1 is SNHLY and CDR2 FYNNEI. The data were obtained in a study of long-term antiretroviral therapy in people with HIV. As for the study in general: By about a decade, the earliest samples predate the 2015 immediate-ART recommendation. The study, taken as a whole, reports: Clonal expansions arising prior to ART prevailed in the repertoire at every time point. HIV repertoire CDR3 lengths ranged less widely than those of controls.

J is TRBJ1-4 and V is TRBV2; 9 bases are shared with TRBD1. The input for sequencing was unsorted PBMCs, taken 1.2 years after starting antiretroviral therapy. This sequence originates from a man in his fifties or sixties with HIV. The CDR3 region has the DNA TGTGCCAGCAGACCCCCGGGACAGGGAAGGGTTGGTGAAAAACTGTTTTTT. This encodes CASRPPGQGRVGEKLFF.